A selection of T cell receptor beta chains follows, all from one sample in a study of T cells after yellow fever vaccination. Each CDR3 protein gets one entry after TCRdb re-called the 5' RACE reads with MiXCR. The data show roughly 350,000 distinct CDR3 sequences, with 4.1% seen just once and approximately 25% held by the top ten. The source was PBMCs, collected 5 days after the yellow fever booster vaccination. The receptors come from a man between 18 and 29 years old who received the YFV17D yellow fever vaccine. CDR3s include the opening cysteine and the closing phenylalanine or tryptophan. A D gene is named only where the DNA matches it firmly. Clone size is given for some rows only: seen once, a few or many times, or a class if the clone is expanded.

j_call: TRBJ2-1
d_call: -
clone_size: many
v_call: TRBV12-3/TRBV12-4
cdr3_aa: CASRGGEQFF
cdr3_nt: TGTGCCAGCAGGGGGGGTGAGCAGTTCTTC

j_call: TRBJ2-3
d_call: TRBD1
clone_size: few
v_call: TRBV12-3/TRBV12-4
cdr3_aa: CASNMDRTATDTQYF
cdr3_nt: TGTGCCAGCAATATGGACAGGACTGCCACAGATACGCAGTATTTT

j_call: TRBJ2-6
d_call: -
clone_size: many
v_call: TRBV5-1
cdr3_aa: CASSPSAGSGANVLTF
cdr3_nt: TGCGCCAGCAGCCCCTCGGCAGGGTCTGGGGCCAACGTCCTGACTTTC

j_call: TRBJ1-2
d_call: -
clone_size: -
v_call: TRBV11-2
cdr3_aa: CASSLSGAQDYGYTF
cdr3_nt: TGTGCCAGCAGCTTAAGCGGGGCGCAGGACTATGGCTACACCTTC

j_call: TRBJ2-2
d_call: -
clone_size: few
v_call: TRBV19
cdr3_aa: CASSPTGYTGELFF
cdr3_nt: TGTGCCAGTAGTCCTACAGGTTACACCGGGGAGCTGTTTTTT

j_call: TRBJ1-5
d_call: -
clone_size: few
v_call: TRBV4-3
cdr3_aa: CASSQDQGLGGVQPQHF
cdr3_nt: TGCGCCAGCAGCCAAGACCAGGGCTTGGGGGGGGTTCAGCCCCAGCATTTT

j_call: TRBJ1-2
d_call: -
clone_size: few
v_call: TRBV4-3
cdr3_aa: CASSQDTGGYTF
cdr3_nt: TGCGCCAGCAGCCAAGATACAGGTGGCTACACCTTC

j_call: TRBJ2-2
d_call: -
clone_size: many
v_call: TRBV6-5
cdr3_aa: CASRDTGELFF
cdr3_nt: TGTGCCAGCAGGGACACCGGGGAGCTGTTTTTT

j_call: TRBJ2-5
d_call: -
clone_size: few
v_call: TRBV21-1
cdr3_aa: CASSKQQRETQYF
cdr3_nt: TGTGCCAGCAGCAAACAGCAGAGAGAGACCCAGTACTTC

j_call: TRBJ1-1
d_call: -
clone_size: -
v_call: TRBV18
cdr3_aa: CASSPAHTGRGTEAFF
cdr3_nt: TGTGCCAGCTCACCAGCTCATACAGGGCGGGGCACTGAAGCTTTCTTT

j_call: TRBJ1-5
d_call: -
clone_size: -
v_call: TRBV5-5
cdr3_aa: CASSPHTGTSNQPQHF
cdr3_nt: TGTGCCAGCAGCCCGCATACGGGGACTAGCAATCAGCCCCAGCATTTT

j_call: TRBJ2-5
d_call: -
clone_size: few
v_call: TRBV28
cdr3_aa: CAAMYGETQYF
cdr3_nt: TGTGCCGCTATGTACGGAGAGACCCAGTACTTC

j_call: TRBJ2-1
d_call: TRBD2
clone_size: many
v_call: TRBV29-1
cdr3_aa: CSVGLAGDNEQFF
cdr3_nt: TGCAGCGTTGGGCTAGCGGGGGACAATGAGCAGTTCTTC

j_call: TRBJ2-1
d_call: -
clone_size: few
v_call: TRBV6-1
cdr3_aa: CASSDRPDSEQFF
cdr3_nt: TGTGCCAGCAGTGACCGACCCGACAGTGAGCAGTTCTTC

j_call: TRBJ1-5
d_call: -
clone_size: many
v_call: TRBV4-1
cdr3_aa: CASSRWADNQPQHF
cdr3_nt: TGCGCCAGCAGCCGATGGGCCGACAATCAGCCCCAGCATTTT

j_call: TRBJ2-3
d_call: -
clone_size: few
v_call: TRBV6-6
cdr3_aa: CASTKHTDTQYF
cdr3_nt: TGTGCCAGCACCAAACACACAGATACGCAGTATTTT

j_call: TRBJ1-1
d_call: -
clone_size: few
v_call: TRBV5-1
cdr3_aa: CASSPDRPPRGEAFF
cdr3_nt: TGCGCCAGCAGCCCGGACAGACCTCCGAGGGGTGAAGCTTTCTTT

j_call: TRBJ2-1
d_call: -
clone_size: -
v_call: TRBV5-4
cdr3_aa: CASSLTSKWYEQFF
cdr3_nt: TGTGCCAGCAGCTTGACTAGCAAGTGGTATGAGCAGTTCTTC

j_call: TRBJ1-1
d_call: -
clone_size: many
v_call: TRBV5-1
cdr3_aa: CASSDPGFPEAFF
cdr3_nt: TGCGCCAGCAGCGACCCAGGGTTCCCTGAAGCTTTCTTT

j_call: TRBJ1-1
d_call: -
clone_size: few
v_call: TRBV7-9
cdr3_aa: CASSLRTRNTEAFF
cdr3_nt: TGTGCCAGCAGCTTACGGACAAGAAACACTGAAGCTTTCTTT

j_call: TRBJ1-2
d_call: -
clone_size: -
v_call: TRBV12-3/TRBV12-4
cdr3_aa: CASSLVRGSGYTF
cdr3_nt: TGTGCCAGCAGTTTGGTTAGGGGGAGTGGCTACACCTTC

j_call: TRBJ2-5
d_call: TRBD2
clone_size: -
v_call: TRBV9
cdr3_aa: CASSAPGSGGLKTQYF
cdr3_nt: TGTGCCAGCAGCGCCCCGGGGAGCGGGGGGCTGAAGACCCAGTACTTC

j_call: TRBJ2-4
d_call: -
clone_size: many
v_call: TRBV5-6
cdr3_aa: CASCPGIAKNIQYF
cdr3_nt: TGTGCCAGTTGTCCGGGGATAGCCAAAAACATTCAGTACTTC